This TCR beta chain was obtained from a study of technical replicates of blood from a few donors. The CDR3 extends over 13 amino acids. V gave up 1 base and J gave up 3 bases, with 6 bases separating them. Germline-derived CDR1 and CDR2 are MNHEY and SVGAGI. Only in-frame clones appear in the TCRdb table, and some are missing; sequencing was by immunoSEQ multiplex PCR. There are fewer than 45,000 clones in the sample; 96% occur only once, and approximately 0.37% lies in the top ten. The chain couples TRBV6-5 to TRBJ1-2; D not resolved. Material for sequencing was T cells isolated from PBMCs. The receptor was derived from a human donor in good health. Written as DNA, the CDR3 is TGTGCCAGCAGTTACTACAGTTACTATGGCTACACCTTC. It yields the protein CASSYYSYYGYTF.